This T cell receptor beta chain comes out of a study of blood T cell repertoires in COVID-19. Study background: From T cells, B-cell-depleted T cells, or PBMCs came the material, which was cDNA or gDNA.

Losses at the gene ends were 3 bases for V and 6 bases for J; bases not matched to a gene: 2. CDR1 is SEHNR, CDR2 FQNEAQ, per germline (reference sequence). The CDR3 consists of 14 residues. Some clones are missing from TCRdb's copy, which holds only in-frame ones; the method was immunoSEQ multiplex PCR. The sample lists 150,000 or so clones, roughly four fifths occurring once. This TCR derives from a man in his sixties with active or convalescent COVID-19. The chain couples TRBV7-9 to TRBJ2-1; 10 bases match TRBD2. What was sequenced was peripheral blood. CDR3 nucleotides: TGTGCCAGCAGCTTCAGCGGGAGGGCCAATGAGCAGTTCTTC. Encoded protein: CASSFSGRANEQFF.